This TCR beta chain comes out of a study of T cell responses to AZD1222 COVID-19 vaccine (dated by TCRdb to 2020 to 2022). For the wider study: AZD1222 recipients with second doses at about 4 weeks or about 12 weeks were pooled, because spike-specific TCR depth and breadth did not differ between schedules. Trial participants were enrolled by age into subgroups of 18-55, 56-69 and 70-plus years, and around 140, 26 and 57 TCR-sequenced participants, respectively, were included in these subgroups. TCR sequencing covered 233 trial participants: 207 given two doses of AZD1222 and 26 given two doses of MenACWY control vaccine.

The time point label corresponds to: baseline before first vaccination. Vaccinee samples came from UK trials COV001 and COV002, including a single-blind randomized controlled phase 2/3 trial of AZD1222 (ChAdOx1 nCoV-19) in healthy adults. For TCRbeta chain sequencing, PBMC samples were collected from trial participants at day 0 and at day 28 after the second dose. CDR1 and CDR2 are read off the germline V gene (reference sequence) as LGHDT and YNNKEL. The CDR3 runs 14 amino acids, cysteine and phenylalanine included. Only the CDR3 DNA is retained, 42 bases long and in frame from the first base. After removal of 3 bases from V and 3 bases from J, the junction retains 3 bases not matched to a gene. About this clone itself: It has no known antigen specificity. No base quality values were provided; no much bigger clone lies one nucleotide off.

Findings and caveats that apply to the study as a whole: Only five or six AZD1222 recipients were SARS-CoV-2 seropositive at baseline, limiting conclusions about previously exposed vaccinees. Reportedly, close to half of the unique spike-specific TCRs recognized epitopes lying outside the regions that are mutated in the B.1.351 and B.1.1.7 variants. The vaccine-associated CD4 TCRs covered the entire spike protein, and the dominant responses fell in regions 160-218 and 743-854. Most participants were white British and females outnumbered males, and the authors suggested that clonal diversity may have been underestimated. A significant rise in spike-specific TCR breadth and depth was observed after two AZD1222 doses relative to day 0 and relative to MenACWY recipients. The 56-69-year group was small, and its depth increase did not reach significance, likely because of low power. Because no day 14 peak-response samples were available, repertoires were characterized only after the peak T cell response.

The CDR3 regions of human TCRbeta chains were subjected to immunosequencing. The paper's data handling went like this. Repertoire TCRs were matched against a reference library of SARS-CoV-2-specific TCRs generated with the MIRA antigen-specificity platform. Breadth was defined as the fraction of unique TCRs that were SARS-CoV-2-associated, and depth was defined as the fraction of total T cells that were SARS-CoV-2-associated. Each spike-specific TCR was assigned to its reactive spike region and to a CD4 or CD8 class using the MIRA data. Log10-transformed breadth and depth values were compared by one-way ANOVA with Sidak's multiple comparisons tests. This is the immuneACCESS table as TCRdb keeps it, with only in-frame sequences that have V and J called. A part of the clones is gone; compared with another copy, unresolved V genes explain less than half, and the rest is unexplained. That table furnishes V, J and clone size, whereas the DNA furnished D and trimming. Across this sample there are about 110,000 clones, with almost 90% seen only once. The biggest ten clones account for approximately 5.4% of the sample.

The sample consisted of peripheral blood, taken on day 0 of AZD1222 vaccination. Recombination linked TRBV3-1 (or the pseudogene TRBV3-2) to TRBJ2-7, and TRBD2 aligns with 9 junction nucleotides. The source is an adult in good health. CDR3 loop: CASSQREGLYEQYF. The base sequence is TGTGCCAGCAGCCAGCGGGAGGGCCTCTACGAGCAGTACTTC.